This T cell receptor beta chain was profiled in a study of T cells in tuberculosis. Study-wide background: This South African cohort compared adolescents with or without latent tuberculosis against adults with active tuberculosis.

Clones were sequenced by immunoSEQ multiplex PCR, and TCRdb holds only the in-frame ones, with some missing. The sample lists roughly 44,000 clones; nearly 95% were seen once. Concerning this clone: No antigen is known for it.

Latent tuberculosis screening used tuberculin skin test and IGRA at entry. The study, taken as a whole, reports: Smaller distances to GMM-specific TCRs suggested their expansion in active tuberculosis. GEM motif frequencies gave over 60% accuracy; the GMM repertoire gave roughly 86%.

Source material: PBMCs. This clonotype was sampled from a donor aged 10-29 years with latent tuberculosis or without tuberculosis infection.

Here the CDR3 reads CASSLGPSGVGNTIYF. CDR3 sequence (DNA): TGTGCCAGCAGCTTGGGCCCCTCAGGGGTCGGAAACACCATATATTTT. The chain combines TRBV5-6 with TRBJ1-3; perhaps TRBD1 as D (6 bases). This CDR3 comprises 16 residues. Trimming took off 0 bases at V and 4 bases at J, with 14 bases between the two ends. CDR1 is SGHDT, CDR2 YYEEEE, per germline.